This record covers a single TCR beta chain. TCRdb's copy holds only in-frame clones and misses some; the assay was immunoSEQ multiplex PCR. Altogether 160,000 or so clones are present, about nine tenths being singletons, with the ten largest covering more than 5.5%. This sample was taken from a study of T cell responses to AZD1222 COVID-19 vaccine. Study-wide context: Second doses were pooled across both intervals (about 4 or about 12 weeks).

This CDR3 is 12 amino acids long. CDR1 and CDR2 from the germline V gene are GTSNPN and SVGIG (reference sequence). V lost 0 bases, J lost 5 bases, and 6 bases lay in between. This TCR derives from an adult in good health. This sample comprised peripheral blood, obtained on day 0 of AZD1222 vaccination. The V gene is TRBV30, the J gene TRBJ2-3; D uncertain. The CDR3 coding sequence is TGTGCCTGGAGTGTAACCGGAGATACGCAGTATTTT. Protein product: CAWSVTGDTQYF.